A selection of T cell receptor beta chains follows, all from one sample in a study of cytomegalovirus exposure and HLA in healthy donors. Repertoires were generated with immunoSEQ multiplex PCR, while TCRdb's copy carries only in-frame clones and drops some. The sample consists of over 70,000 clones, about 71% of them appearing once. Sequencing input: PBMCs. These receptors were taken from a woman aged 45-60 years in good health and CMV-seropositive. Both conserved end residues are part of each CDR3. D genes are given only for firm matches. Not every row has a clone size; where given, it reads once, few, many or a size class.

abundance	d_gene	j_gene	v_gene	CDR3aa	CDR3nt
.	TRBD1	TRBJ1-2	TRBV28	CASRGTDNQSYTF	TGTGCCTCCAGGGGGACAGACAACCAATCCTACACCTTC
.	TRBD1	TRBJ1-2	TRBV27	CASSSGQGANYGYTF	TGTGCCAGCAGTTCAGGACAGGGGGCGAACTATGGCTACACCTTC
many	.	TRBJ2-4	TRBV5-1	CASSLGQGGIQYF	TGCGCCAGCAGCTTGGGTCAGGGGGGCATTCAGTACTTC
.	.	TRBJ1-5	TRBV7-8	CASSGPLEGQPQHF	TGTGCCAGCAGCGGGCCTTTAGAAGGTCAGCCCCAGCATTTT
few	TRBD1	TRBJ1-5	TRBV30	CAWSGTGNQPQHF	TGTGCCTGGAGTGGGACAGGGAATCAGCCCCAGCATTTT
.	TRBD1	TRBJ1-1	TRBV6-5	CASSKRTGSTEAFF	TGTGCCAGCAGTAAAAGGACAGGGAGCACTGAAGCTTTCTTT
.	TRBD1	TRBJ1-5	TRBV15	CATSREIGGRQPQHF	TGTGCCACCAGCAGAGAAATAGGGGGCAGGCAGCCCCAGCATTTT
.	TRBD2	TRBJ2-3	TRBV4-3	CASSPGTSGITDTQYF	TGCGCCAGCAGCCCTGGGACTAGCGGGATAACAGATACGCAGTATTTT
.	.	TRBJ1-2	TRBV7-2	CASSLQGSNYGYTF	TGTGCCAGCAGCCTGCAGGGCAGCAACTATGGCTACACCTTC
.	.	TRBJ1-2	TRBV4-2	CASSQGTSYGYTF	TGTGCCAGCAGCCAAGGGACTTCGTATGGCTACACCTTC
.	.	TRBJ2-2	TRBV29-1	CSALRGGTGELFF	TGCAGCGCCCTACGGGGAGGAACCGGGGAGCTGTTTTTT
.	.	TRBJ2-7	TRBV5-4	CASRAGQQSYEQYF	TGTGCCAGCAGAGCCGGACAGCAATCCTACGAGCAGTACTTC
.	TRBD1	TRBJ2-2	TRBV9	CASSDPGQGRSDTGELFF	TGTGCCAGCAGCGACCCGGGACAGGGGAGGTCGGACACCGGGGAGCTGTTTTTT
few	TRBD1	TRBJ1-2	TRBV5-6	CASSWGTGKSYGYTF	TGTGCCAGCAGCTGGGGGACAGGGAAAAGCTATGGCTACACCTTC
few	TRBD2	TRBJ2-7	TRBV29-1	CSVSLLAGGNEQYF	TGCAGCGTTTCCCTACTAGCGGGAGGCAACGAGCAGTACTTC
.	.	TRBJ1-1	TRBV4-3	CASSQGGSGF	TGCGCCAGCAGCCAAGGAGGTAGTGGCTTC
.	TRBD1	TRBJ1-3	TRBV9	CASSVDLELDRRRNTIYF	TGTGCCAGCAGCGTAGACCTGGAATTGGACAGGCGGCGAAACACCATATATTTT
.	.	TRBJ1-3	TRBV20-1	CSARDRTIYF	TGCAGTGCTAGAGATCGGACCATATATTTT
.	.	TRBJ1-1	TRBV7-8	CASSSPPTGQAFF	TGTGCCAGCAGCTCACCCCCGACAGGCCAGGCTTTCTTT
once	.	TRBJ1-2	TRBV5-1	CASRAPENRDGYTF	TGCGCCAGCAGAGCCCCAGAGAACCGGGATGGCTACACCTTC
.	TRBD2	TRBJ2-7	TRBV4-3	CASSQRLAAAYEQYF	TGCGCCAGCAGCCAAAGGCTAGCGGCCGCCTACGAGCAGTACTTC
.	.	TRBJ1-3	TRBV4-1	CASSQDQGSGNTIYF	TGCGCCAGCAGCCAAGATCAGGGGTCTGGAAACACCATATATTTT
few	.	TRBJ2-1	TRBV7-2	CASSLEASHGFF	TGTGCCAGCAGCTTAGAAGCATCTCACGGGTTCTTC
few	TRBD2	TRBJ2-3	TRBV11-2	CASSFSIAGGTDTQYF	TGTGCCAGCAGCTTCTCTATAGCGGGAGGCACAGATACGCAGTATTTT
.	.	TRBJ1-2	TRBV19	CASSGVNYGYTF	TGTGCCAGTAGTGGAGTTAACTATGGCTACACCTTC
.	TRBD2	TRBJ2-3	TRBV30	CAWSASTSNTQYF	TGTGCCTGGAGTGCATCGACTAGCAATACGCAGTATTTT
.	.	TRBJ1-1	TRBV28	CASSSGNTEAFF	TGTGCCAGCAGTTCAGGGAACACTGAAGCTTTCTTT